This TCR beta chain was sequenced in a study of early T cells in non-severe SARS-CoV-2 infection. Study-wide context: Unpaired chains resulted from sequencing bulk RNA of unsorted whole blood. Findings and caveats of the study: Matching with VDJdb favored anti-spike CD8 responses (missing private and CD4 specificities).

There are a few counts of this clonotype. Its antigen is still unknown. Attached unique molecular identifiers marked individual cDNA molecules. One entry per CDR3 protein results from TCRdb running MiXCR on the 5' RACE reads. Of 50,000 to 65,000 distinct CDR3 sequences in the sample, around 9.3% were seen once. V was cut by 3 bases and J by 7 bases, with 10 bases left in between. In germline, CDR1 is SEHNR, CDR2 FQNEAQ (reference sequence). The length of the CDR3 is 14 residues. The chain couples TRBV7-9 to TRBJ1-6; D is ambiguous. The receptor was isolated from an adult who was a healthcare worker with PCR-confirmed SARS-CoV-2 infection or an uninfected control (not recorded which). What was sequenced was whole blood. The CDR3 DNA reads TGTGCCAGCAGCTTTCCGTCCAACAATTCACCCCTCCACTTT. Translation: CASSFPSNNSPLHF.